These 29 T cell receptor beta chains were all obtained from the same sample, sequenced in a study of blood T cell repertoires in COVID-19 (dated by TCRdb to 2020 to 2022). The library was prepared using the immunoSEQ multiplex PCR assay. The table comes from immuneACCESS by way of TCRdb, which keeps in-frame sequences with V and J called. Part of the clones is missing from these tables; in studies checked, under half for an unresolved V gene and the rest for unknown reasons. This sample has under 70,000 clones in its table, and around 80% of those were observed once. The top ten clonotypes cover roughly 9.7% of the sample. Input material: peripheral blood. The receptors were sampled from a human donor in a cohort sampled during active COVID-19.

The V gene is TRBV3-1 (or the pseudogene TRBV3-2), the J gene TRBJ2-1; TRBD2 matches 7 bases. Trimming removed 4 bases from V and 3 bases from J; junction bases left unmatched: 3. The germline CDR1 and CDR2 sequences are LGHDT and YNNKEL (reference sequence). The CDR3 has 14 residues. This CDR3 reads CASSPGLNYNEQFF. The CDR3 DNA reads as TGTGCCAGCAGCCCGGGACTAAACTACAATGAGCAGTTCTTC.

The count of this clone is one. The gene calls are TRBV25-1 and TRBJ1-5; 8 bases are shared with TRBD1. CDR1 is MGHDK, CDR2 SYGVNS, per germline. With V trimmed by 3 bases and J by 4 bases, 8 bases remained unmatched. CDR3 length equals 16 residues. The CDR3 DNA reads TGTGCCAGCAGTGACAGCAGACAGGGGCTAAATCAGCCCCAGCATTTT. Encoded protein: CASSDSRQGLNQPQHF.

The CDR3 here is CASSLSGTGIRQPQHF. The CDR3 bases are TGTGCCAGCAGTTTATCAGGGACAGGGATTCGTCAGCCCCAGCATTTT. The chain combines TRBV28 with TRBJ1-5, with 9 bases matching TRBD1. V shed 1 base, J shed 6 bases, and the junction held 7 bases outside the gene matches. The CDR3 runs to 16 residues. Per germline, CDR1 MDHEN and CDR2 SYDVKM.

This clone was detected only once. The junction does not match germline at one end; this may be a read error. This chain links TRBV7-7 with TRBJ2-7; D is perhaps TRBD1 (6 bases). Germline V CDR1 and CDR2: SSHAT, FNYEAQ (reference sequence). This CDR3 has 14 amino acids. This CDR3 is CASSPGVSSYEQYF. The CDR3, as DNA: TGTGCTAGCAGCCCAGGGGTAAGCTCCTACGAGCAGTACTTC.

V and J are TRBV27 and TRBJ2-3; D perhaps matches TRBD2 (5 bases). V lost 2 bases to trimming and J lost 6 bases, with 9 bases between them. The CDR3 has 13 amino acids. Germline V lookup: CDR1 MNHEY, CDR2 SMNVEV (reference sequence). CDR3 residues: CASSLRGLDTQYF. For the CDR3, the DNA is TGTGCCAGCAGTTTAAGAGGGTTGGATACGCAGTATTTT.

V gene TRBV18 combines with J gene TRBJ1-1; D unresolved. V shed 1 base and J shed 3 bases, with 6 bases lying between them. The germline V gene has CDR1 KGHSH and CDR2 LQKENI. The CDR3 is 13 amino acids. The CDR3 reads CASSPRADTEAFF. For the CDR3, the DNA is TGTGCCAGCTCACCACGGGCAGACACTGAAGCTTTCTTT.

With regard to this clone: The junction departs from germline at one end; a sequencing error may be responsible. V usage is TRBV4-3 and J usage is TRBJ1-2, with D unresolved. This CDR3 has 13 amino acids. Germline V gene data show CDR1 as LGHNA and CDR2 as YSLEER. The CDR3 bases are TGCGCCAGCAGCCAAGATATAAGGGCGGGTAGCAACTTC. Encoded protein: CASSQDIRAGSNF.

CDR3 sequence: CASSPQGTKNTEAFF. The CDR3 DNA is TGTGCCAGCTCACCACAGGGGACAAAGAACACTGAAGCTTTCTTT. This rearrangement joins TRBV18 to TRBJ1-1; a weak D match, TRBD1 (6 bases). Looked up from germline, CDR1 is KGHSH and CDR2 is LQKENI. The CDR3 sequence is 15 residues long. The V gene lost 1 base and the J gene lost 1 base, with 10 bases spanning the gap.

The chain couples TRBV5-4 to TRBJ2-7, with TRBD1 matching 7 bases. The CDR3 has 14 amino acids. The V gene end was trimmed by 4 bases and the J gene end by 1 base; junction bases not matched to a gene: 5. Germline V gives CDR1 SGHNT, CDR2 YYREEE (reference sequence). The CDR3 sequence: CASSTDRISYEQYF. The CDR3 DNA reads as TGTGCCAGCAGCACGGACAGGATTTCCTACGAGCAGTACTTC. Variable domain in full (rest from reference TRBV5-4 and TRBJ2-7): ETGVTQSPTHLIKTRGQQVTLRCSSQSGHNTVSWYQQALGQGPQFIFQYYREEENGRGNFPPRFSGLQFPNYSSELNVNALELDDSALYLCASSTDRISYEQYFGPGTRLTVT.

CDR3 residues: CASSLGAVSYEQYF. The DNA of the CDR3 is TGTGCCAGCAGCTTGGGGGCAGTCTCCTACGAGCAGTACTTC. This chain links TRBV7-2 with TRBJ2-7, with D tentatively TRBD1 (6 bases). There are 14 residues in the CDR3. CDR1 is SGHTA and CDR2 is FQGNSA in the germline V gene. Trimming removed 3 bases from V and 0 bases from J, with 9 bases in between. The full variable domain, in which reference TRBV7-2 and TRBJ2-7 provide the parts outside the CDR3, is GAGVSQSPSNKVTEKGKDVELRCDPISGHTALYWYRQSLGQGLEFLIYFQGNSAPDKSGLPSDRFSAERTGGSVSTLTIQRTQQEDSAVYLCASSLGAVSYEQYFGPGTRLTVT.

CDR3 DNA sequence: TGTGCCAGCAGCTTAGACGCTAGCTACGAGCAGTACTTC. Residues: CASSLDASYEQYF. V usage is TRBV7-2 and J usage is TRBJ2-7; D uncertain. Germline V lookup: CDR1 SGHTA, CDR2 FQGNSA. The CDR3 is 13 residues long. The ends were cut back, 1 base at V and 3 bases at J, with 7 bases in the middle.

The J gene is TRBJ1-5, the V gene TRBV10-3; D call uncertain. Trimming took off 10 bases at V and 5 bases at J, with 12 bases between the two ends. The CDR3 consists of 12 residues. CDR1 and CDR2 (germline): ENHRY, SYGVKD. CDR3 DNA: TGTGCCACGGCGGGTAGGGATCAGCCCCAGCATTTT. This encodes CATAGRDQPQHF.

The gene calls are TRBV24-1 and TRBJ2-6, with TRBD1 matching 12 bases. With 4 bases clipped from V and 13 bases from J, the junction kept 13 bases outside the gene matches. The germline gives CDR1 KGHDR, CDR2 SFDVKD. The CDR3 is 17 residues long. CDR3 amino acids: CATSEAGTGGSTMVLTF. The DNA of the CDR3 is TGTGCCACCAGTGAGGCCGGGACAGGGGGCTCCACGATGGTCCTGACTTTC.

This clone was seen more than once but under ten times. The rearrangement links TRBV7-9 to TRBJ1-3; tentative D call: TRBD1 (6 bases). CDR1 and CDR2 from the germline V gene are SEHNR and FQNEAQ (reference sequence). V lost 3 bases, J lost 0 bases, and 9 bases lay in between. The CDR3 spans 15 residues. The CDR3 nucleotides are TGTGCCAGCAGCTTGGGGGACAACTCTGGAAACACCATATATTTT. This codes for CASSLGDNSGNTIYF.

The rearrangement links TRBV20-1 to TRBJ1-4; no definite D call. Germline values: CDR1 DFQATT, CDR2 SNEGSKA (reference sequence). V lost 3 bases to trimming and J lost 0 bases, with 8 bases between them. The CDR3 covers 14 residues. CDR3 loop: CSASGAATNEKLFF. The CDR3 nucleotides are TGCAGTGCTAGTGGTGCAGCAACTAATGAAAAACTGTTTTTT.

V and J are TRBV24-1 and TRBJ2-2; maybe TRBD1 (6 bases). V gave up 4 bases and J gave up 5 bases, with 16 bases separating them. The CDR3 extends over 16 amino acids. Germline CDR1 KGHDR, CDR2 SFDVKD. CDR3 in amino acids: CATSDDRQAATGELFF. The CDR3, as DNA: TGTGCCACCAGTGACGATCGACAGGCTGCGACCGGGGAGCTGTTTTTT.

This chain uses TRBV5-1 with TRBJ2-1; D unresolved. Germline CDR1 reads SGHRS; CDR2 reads YFSETQ. V lost 4 bases and J 6 bases, leaving 11 bases between the germline ends. The CDR3 consists of 13 residues. In DNA form, the CDR3 reads TGCGCCAGCAGCCCATCCTCAGGCAATGAGCAGTTCTTC. This codes for CASSPSSGNEQFF. The full variable domain, its missing parts supplied by reference TRBV5-1 and TRBJ2-1, is KAGVTQTPRYLIKTRGQQVTLSCSPISGHRSVSWYQQTPGQGLQFLFEYFSETQRNKGNFPGRFSGRQFSNSRSEMNVSTLELGDSALYLCASSPSSGNEQFFGPGTRLTVL.

The chain combines TRBV4-1 with TRBJ2-7, with TRBD1 matching 7 bases. Germline loops: CDR1 MGHRA, CDR2 YSYEKL. J lost 1 base, V lost 1 base, and 7 bases had no gene match. The CDR3 consists of 16 residues. The CDR3 DNA reads TGCGCCAGCAGCCAAGGCCGGGACAGAACTTCCTACGAGCAGTACTTC. Its protein product is CASSQGRDRTSYEQYF.

The chain uses TRBV2 and TRBJ2-5, with D possibly matching TRBD2 (5 bases). Trimming shortened V by 4 bases and J by 5 bases, and 14 bases separated the two germline ends. Germline values: CDR1 SNHLY, CDR2 FYNNEI. The CDR3 runs 14 residues. CDR3 coding DNA: TGTGCCAGCAGTGGACTAACCGGGGTGGAGACCCAGTACTTC. It translates to CASSGLTGVETQYF.

This clone has only a few counts. The chain employs TRBV10-3 and TRBJ1-2; D is unclear. CDR1 is ENHRY and CDR2 is SYGVKD in the germline V gene. V dropped 4 bases and J dropped 9 bases, with 12 bases sitting between them. The CDR3 extends over 12 amino acids. CDR3 in DNA: TGTGCCATCAGTGGGTCAGAGAGGAGCTACACCTTC. It yields the protein CAISGSERSYTF.

The chain uses TRBV5-5 and TRBJ2-7, with 7 bases matching TRBD1. Germline CDR1 SGHKS, CDR2 YYEKEE (reference sequence). The CDR3 has 15 residues. V shed 5 bases, J shed 4 bases, and the junction held 12 bases outside the gene matches. Written as DNA, the CDR3 is TGTGCCAGCAGTCGAGGGACAGTGGGGGATTACGAGCAGTACTTC. Translation: CASSRGTVGDYEQYF.

There are a few counts of this clone. DNA of the CDR3: TGTGCCAGCAGCCCAAGGCGGGACGGGAACACCGGGGAGCTGTTTTTT. Translating gives CASSPRRDGNTGELFF. The chain is built from TRBV7-9 and TRBJ2-2; TRBD2 is a possible D gene (6 bases). This CDR3 has 16 residues. Between the trimmed V and J ends, which lost 5 bases and 1 base, there was a span of 14 bases. Per the germline V gene, CDR1 is SEHNR and CDR2 is FQNEAQ (reference sequence).

CDR3 sequence: CASSKTGSESPLHF. Written as DNA, the CDR3 is TGTGCCAGCAGTAAGACAGGGTCTGAGTCACCCCTCCACTTT. This chain connects TRBV6-2 or TRBV6-3 to TRBJ1-6; 7 bases align to TRBD1. The germline gives CDR1 MNHEY, CDR2 SVGEGT. After removal of 5 bases from V and 10 bases from J, the junction contained 8 bases not matched to a gene. The CDR3 sequence is 14 residues long.

A few counts support this clone. This chain uses TRBV28 with TRBJ2-4; TRBD1 agrees at 10 bases. The V gene end was trimmed by 4 bases and the J gene end by 3 bases; junction bases not matched to a gene: 3. Looked up from germline, CDR1 is MDHEN and CDR2 is SYDVKM. This CDR3 spans 15 amino acids. The CDR3 DNA reads TGTGCCAGCAGTTGGACAGGGGGAATCAAAAACATTCAGTACTTC. Its protein product is CASSWTGGIKNIQYF.

The chain combines TRBV10-3 with TRBJ1-6, with unresolved D. Germline assignment: CDR1 ENHRY and CDR2 SYGVKD. The length of the CDR3 is 15 residues. Trimming cost V 0 bases and J 5 bases, with 8 bases left between them. CDR3 in amino acids: CAISESSRNNSPLHF. The CDR3 DNA follows: TGTGCCATCAGTGAGTCGAGTAGAAATAATTCACCCCTCCACTTT.

The chain is built from TRBV5-4 and TRBJ2-7; 13 nucleotides agree with TRBD2. This CDR3 is 15 amino acids long. V lost 4 bases to trimming and J lost 5 bases; unmatched junction nucleotides: 6. Germline CDR1 reads SGHNT; CDR2 reads YYREEE (reference sequence). CDR3 region: CASSPGLAGKNEQYF. The DNA of the CDR3 is TGTGCCAGCAGCCCGGGACTAGCGGGAAAGAACGAGCAGTACTTC.

V is TRBV4-3 and J is TRBJ2-3; 10 bases align to TRBD2. Germline CDR1 is LGHNA and CDR2 is YSLEER. With V trimmed by 4 bases and J by 1 base, 2 bases remained unmatched. This CDR3 spans 15 amino acids. CDR3 DNA sequence: TGCGCCAGCAGCCGGGGGACTAGCGGCACAGATACGCAGTATTTT. As protein: CASSRGTSGTDTQYF.

The V gene is TRBV5-4, the J gene TRBJ2-3, with D maybe TRBD1 (5 bases). The CDR3 totals 15 residues. Germline-derived CDR1 and CDR2 are SGHNT and YYREEE (reference sequence). The germline V and J ends were trimmed by 0 bases and 2 bases, with 10 bases remaining between them. In DNA form, the CDR3 reads TGTGCCAGCAGCTTGGGACAGTTGAACACAGATACGCAGTATTTT. The encoded protein is CASSLGQLNTDTQYF.

This sequence joins TRBV30 and TRBJ1-1; 7 bases map to TRBD1. Germline CDR1 GTSNPN, CDR2 SVGIG (reference sequence). The CDR3 contains 15 residues. V lost 0 bases and J lost 4; bases outside the gene matches: 8. Written as DNA, the CDR3 is TGTGCCTGGAGTGTACGGTGGACAGGCGGCACTGAAGCTTTCTTT. This codes for CAWSVRWTGGTEAFF.